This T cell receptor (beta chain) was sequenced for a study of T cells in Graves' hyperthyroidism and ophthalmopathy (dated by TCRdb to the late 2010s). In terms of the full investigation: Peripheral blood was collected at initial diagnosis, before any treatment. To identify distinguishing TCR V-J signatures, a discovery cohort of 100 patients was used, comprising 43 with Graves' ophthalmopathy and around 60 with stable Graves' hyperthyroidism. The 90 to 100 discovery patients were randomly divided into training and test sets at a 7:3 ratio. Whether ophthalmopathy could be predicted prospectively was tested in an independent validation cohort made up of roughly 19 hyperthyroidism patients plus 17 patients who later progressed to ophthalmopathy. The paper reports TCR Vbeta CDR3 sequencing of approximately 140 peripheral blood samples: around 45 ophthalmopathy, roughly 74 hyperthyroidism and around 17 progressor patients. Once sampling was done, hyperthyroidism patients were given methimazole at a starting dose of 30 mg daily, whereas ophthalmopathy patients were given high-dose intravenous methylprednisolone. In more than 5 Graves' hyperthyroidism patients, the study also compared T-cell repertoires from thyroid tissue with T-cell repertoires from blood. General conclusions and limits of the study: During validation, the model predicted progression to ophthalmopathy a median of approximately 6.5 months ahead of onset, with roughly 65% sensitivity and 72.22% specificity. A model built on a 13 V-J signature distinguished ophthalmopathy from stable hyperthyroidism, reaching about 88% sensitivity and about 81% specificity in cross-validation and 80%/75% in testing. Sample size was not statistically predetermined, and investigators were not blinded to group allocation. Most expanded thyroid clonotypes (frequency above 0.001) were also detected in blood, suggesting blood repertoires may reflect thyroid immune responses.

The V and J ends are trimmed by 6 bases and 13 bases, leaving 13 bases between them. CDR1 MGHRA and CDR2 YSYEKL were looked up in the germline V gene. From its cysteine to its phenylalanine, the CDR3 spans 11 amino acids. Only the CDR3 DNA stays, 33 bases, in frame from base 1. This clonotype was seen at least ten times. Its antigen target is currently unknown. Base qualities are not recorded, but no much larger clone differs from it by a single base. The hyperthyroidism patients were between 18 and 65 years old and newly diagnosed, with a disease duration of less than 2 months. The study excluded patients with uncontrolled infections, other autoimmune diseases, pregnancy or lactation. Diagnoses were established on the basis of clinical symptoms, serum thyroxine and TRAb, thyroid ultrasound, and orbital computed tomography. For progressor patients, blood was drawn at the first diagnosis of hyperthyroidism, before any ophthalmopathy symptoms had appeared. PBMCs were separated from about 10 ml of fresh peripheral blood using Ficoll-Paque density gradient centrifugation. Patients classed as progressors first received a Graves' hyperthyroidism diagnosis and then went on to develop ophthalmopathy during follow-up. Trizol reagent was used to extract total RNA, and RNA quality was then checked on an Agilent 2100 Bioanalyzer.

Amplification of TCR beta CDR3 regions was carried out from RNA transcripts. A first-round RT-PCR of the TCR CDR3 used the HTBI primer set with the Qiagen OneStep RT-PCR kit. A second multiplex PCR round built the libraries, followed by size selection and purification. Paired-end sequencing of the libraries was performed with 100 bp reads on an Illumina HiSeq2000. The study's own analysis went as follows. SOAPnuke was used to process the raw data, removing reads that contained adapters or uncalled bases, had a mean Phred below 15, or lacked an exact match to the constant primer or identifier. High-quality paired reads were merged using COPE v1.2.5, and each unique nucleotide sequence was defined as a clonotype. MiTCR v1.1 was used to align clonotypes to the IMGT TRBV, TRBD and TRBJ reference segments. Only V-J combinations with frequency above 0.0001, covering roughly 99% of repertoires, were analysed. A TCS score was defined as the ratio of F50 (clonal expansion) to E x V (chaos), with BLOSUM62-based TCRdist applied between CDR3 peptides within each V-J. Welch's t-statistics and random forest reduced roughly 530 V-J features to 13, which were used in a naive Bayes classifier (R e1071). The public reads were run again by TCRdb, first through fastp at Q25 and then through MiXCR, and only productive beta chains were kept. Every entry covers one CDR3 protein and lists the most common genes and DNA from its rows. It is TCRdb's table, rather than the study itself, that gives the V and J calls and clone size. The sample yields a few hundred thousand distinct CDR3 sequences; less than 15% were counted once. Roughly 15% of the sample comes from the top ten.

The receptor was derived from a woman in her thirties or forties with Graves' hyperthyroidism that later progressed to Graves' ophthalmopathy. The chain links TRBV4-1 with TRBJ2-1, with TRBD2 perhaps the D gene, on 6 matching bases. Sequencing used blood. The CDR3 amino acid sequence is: CASRFRDFQFF. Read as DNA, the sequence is TGCGCCAGCAGATTCCGGGACTTTCAGTTCTTC.